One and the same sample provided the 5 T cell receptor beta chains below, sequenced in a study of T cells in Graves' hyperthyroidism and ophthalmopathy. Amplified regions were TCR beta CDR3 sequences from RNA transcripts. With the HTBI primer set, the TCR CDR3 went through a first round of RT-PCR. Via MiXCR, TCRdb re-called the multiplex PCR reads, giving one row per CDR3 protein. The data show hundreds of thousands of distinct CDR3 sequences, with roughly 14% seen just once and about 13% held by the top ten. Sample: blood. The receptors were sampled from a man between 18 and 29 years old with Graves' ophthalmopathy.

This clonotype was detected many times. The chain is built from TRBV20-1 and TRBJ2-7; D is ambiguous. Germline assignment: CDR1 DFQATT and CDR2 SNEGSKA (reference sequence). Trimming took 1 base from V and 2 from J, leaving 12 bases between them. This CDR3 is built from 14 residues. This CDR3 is CSARGFGVAYEQYF. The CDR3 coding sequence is TGCAGTGCTAGAGGGTTTGGGGTCGCCTACGAGCAGTACTTC.

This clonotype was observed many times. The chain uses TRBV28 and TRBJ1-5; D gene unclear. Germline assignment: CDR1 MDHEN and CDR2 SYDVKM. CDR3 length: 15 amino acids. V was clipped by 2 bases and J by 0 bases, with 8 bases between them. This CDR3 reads CASSLNQDSNQPQHF. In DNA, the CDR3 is TGTGCCAGCAGTTTAAACCAAGATAGCAATCAGCCCCAGCATTTT.

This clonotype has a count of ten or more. As DNA, the CDR3 is TGTGCCACCGGGACAGGGTGGTCCTACGAGCAGTACTTC. This gives the protein CATGTGWSYEQYF. This sequence joins TRBV2 and TRBJ2-7; 9 positions match TRBD1. The CDR3 covers 13 residues. Germline V gene sequence: CDR1 SNHLY, CDR2 FYNNEI. V shed 10 bases and J 1 base; nucleotides not matched to a gene: 5.

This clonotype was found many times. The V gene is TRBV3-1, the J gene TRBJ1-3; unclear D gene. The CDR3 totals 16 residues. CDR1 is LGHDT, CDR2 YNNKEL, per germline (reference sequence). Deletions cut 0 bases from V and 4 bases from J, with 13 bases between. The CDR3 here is CASSQDLGFLGNTIYF. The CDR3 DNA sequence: TGTGCCAGCAGCCAAGATCTTGGCTTCCTGGGAAACACCATATATTTT.

The CDR3 region has the DNA TGTGCCAGCAGTGAAGCTTCCAGGGCGAACTATGGCTACACCTTC. This sequence encodes CASSEASRANYGYTF. The rearrangement joins TRBV6-1 to TRBJ1-2; weak D call: TRBD1 (5 bases). V was clipped by 0 bases and J by 2 bases, with 10 bases between them. This CDR3 comprises 15 residues. Germline CDR1 is MNHNS and CDR2 is SASEGT.